Here is one T cell receptor (beta chain) with its context. The data originate from a study of blood T cell repertoires in COVID-19. Study-level background: Acute and convalescent COVID-19 specimens originated in the United States, Italy and Spain. The analysed material was cDNA or gDNA that came from T cells, B-cell-depleted T cells, or PBMCs.

Germline values: CDR1 KGHSH, CDR2 LQKENI. V dropped 0 bases and J dropped 1 base, with 6 bases sitting between them. CDR3 length equals 14 residues. In the authors' methods: The authors estimated nucleated cell counts from reference gene primer amplification. Clones were sequenced by immunoSEQ multiplex PCR, and TCRdb holds only the in-frame ones, with some missing. The V and J calls and the clone size are those of that table, but D and trimming were determined from the DNA. The table includes around 100,000 clones, roughly 90% detected once. V is TRBV18 and J is TRBJ2-5; no definite D call. This TCR derives from a man older than 75 with acute or convalescent COVID-19. The sample consisted of peripheral blood. In DNA, the CDR3 is TGTGCCAGCTCACCACCGAGGCTCCAAGAGACCCAGTACTTC. It translates to CASSPPRLQETQYF.